This TCR beta chain was obtained from a study of blood T cells in healthy people across ages. Study-wide context: T cells yielded about one barcoded beta molecule per two cells through template switching.

In regard to this clonotype: Its antigen is currently unknown.

General observations from the study: Nothing was known about donor CMV status, and this possibly confounded expanded clonotype changes. A greater number of naive CD4+ cells and higher diversity distinguished long-lived donors from aged donors. With age, beta diversity per million T cells declined roughly linearly, significantly by around 43.

Through a sample-barcoded 5' primer and a J-beta primer mix, a second PCR was run for about 7 to 12 cycles. Each CDR3 protein is one row after TCRdb ran MiXCR on the 5' RACE reads. The sample contains some 1.6 million distinct CDR3 sequences, 30% to 40% of which appear only once. The specimen was blood. The source is a woman aged 25-40 years in good health.

In DNA form, the CDR3 reads TGTGCCATCCCACGGTTTCCGGGACAGGGGACAACCTACGAGCAGTACTTC. This translates into CAIPRFPGQGTTYEQYF. The chain links TRBV7-9 to TRBJ2-7; 10 bases are a match to TRBD1. The CDR3 runs to 17 residues. Germline V gives CDR1 SEHNR, CDR2 FQNEAQ (reference sequence). Trimming at V came to 10 bases and at J to 2 bases, leaving 17 bases not matched to a gene.